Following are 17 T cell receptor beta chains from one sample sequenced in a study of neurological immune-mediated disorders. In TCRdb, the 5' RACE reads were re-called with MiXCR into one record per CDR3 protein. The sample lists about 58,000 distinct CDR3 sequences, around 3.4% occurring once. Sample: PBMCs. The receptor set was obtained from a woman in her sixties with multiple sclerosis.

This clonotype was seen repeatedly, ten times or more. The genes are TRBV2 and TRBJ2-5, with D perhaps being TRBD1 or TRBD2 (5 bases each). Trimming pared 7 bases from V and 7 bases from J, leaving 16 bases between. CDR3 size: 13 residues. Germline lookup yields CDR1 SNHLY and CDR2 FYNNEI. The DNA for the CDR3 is TGTGCCAGCACCTCCGGGGCTGGAGGGACCCAGTACTTC. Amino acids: CASTSGAGGTQYF.

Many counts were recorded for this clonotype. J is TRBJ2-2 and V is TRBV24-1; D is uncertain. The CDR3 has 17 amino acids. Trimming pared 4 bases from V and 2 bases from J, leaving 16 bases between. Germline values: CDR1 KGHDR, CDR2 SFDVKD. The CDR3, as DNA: TGTGCCACCAGTGACCCCGCCCGGGTAGGAAACACCGGGGAGCTGTTTTTT. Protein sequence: CATSDPARVGNTGELFF.

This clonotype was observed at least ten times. CDR3 DNA: TGTGCCAGCAGCTTATCCCCGACAGTCCGATCTAGCACAGATACGCAGTATTTT. As protein: CASSLSPTVRSSTDTQYF. The chain couples TRBV5-5 to TRBJ2-3; TRBD1 might be the D (5 bases). The V end lost 2 bases, the J end lost 0 bases, and 19 bases lay between the germline ends. The CDR3 sequence is 18 residues long. Germline V CDR1 and CDR2: SGHKS, YYEKEE (reference sequence).

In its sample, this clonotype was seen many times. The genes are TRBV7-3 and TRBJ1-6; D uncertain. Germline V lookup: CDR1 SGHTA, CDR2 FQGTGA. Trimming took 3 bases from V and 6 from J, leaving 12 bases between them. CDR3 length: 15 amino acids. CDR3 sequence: CASSFLAERNSPLHF. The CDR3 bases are TGTGCCAGCAGCTTTCTAGCAGAGCGTAATTCACCCCTCCACTTT.

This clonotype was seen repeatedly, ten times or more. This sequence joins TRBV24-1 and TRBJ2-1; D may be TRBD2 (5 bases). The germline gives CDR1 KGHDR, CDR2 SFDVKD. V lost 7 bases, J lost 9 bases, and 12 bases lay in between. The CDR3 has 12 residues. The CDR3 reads CATSEISGEQFF. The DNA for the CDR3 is TGTGCCACCAGCGAAATCAGCGGTGAGCAGTTCTTC.

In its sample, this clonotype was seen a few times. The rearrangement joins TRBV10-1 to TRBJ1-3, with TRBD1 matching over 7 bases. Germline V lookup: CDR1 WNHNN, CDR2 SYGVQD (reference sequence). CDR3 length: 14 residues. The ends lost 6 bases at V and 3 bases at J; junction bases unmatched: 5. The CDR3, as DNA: TGCGCCAGCAGGGACAGGACCCTTGGAAACACCATATATTTT. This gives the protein CASRDRTLGNTIYF.

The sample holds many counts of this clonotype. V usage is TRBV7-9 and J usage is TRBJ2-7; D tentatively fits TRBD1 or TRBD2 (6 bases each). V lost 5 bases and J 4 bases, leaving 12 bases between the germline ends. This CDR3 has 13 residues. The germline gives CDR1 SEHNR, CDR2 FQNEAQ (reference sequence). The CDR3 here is CASSPGARYEQYF. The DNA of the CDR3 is TGTGCCAGCAGCCCGGGGGCGCGATACGAGCAGTACTTC.

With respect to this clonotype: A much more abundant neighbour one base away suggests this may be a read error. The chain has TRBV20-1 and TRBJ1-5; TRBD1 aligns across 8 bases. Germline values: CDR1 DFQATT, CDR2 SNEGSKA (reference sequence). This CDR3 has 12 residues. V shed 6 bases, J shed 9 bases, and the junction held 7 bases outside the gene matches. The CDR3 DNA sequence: TGCAGTGCCGGACAGGGAATGTGGCCCCAGCATTTT. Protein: CSAGQGMWPQHF.

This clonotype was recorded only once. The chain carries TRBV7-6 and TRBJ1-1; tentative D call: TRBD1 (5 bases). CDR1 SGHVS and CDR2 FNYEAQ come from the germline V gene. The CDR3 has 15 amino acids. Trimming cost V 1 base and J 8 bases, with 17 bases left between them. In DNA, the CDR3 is TGTGCCAGCAGCTTAGGTGGTCGGGGACTGGGGGAAGCTTTCTTT. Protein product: CASSLGGRGLGEAFF.

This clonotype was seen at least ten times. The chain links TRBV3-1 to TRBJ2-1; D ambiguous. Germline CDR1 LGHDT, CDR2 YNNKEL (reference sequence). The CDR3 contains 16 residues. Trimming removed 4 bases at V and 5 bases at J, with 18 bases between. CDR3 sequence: CASSPSAPASNNEQFF. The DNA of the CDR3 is TGTGCCAGCAGCCCTTCCGCCCCCGCTTCAAACAATGAGCAGTTCTTC.

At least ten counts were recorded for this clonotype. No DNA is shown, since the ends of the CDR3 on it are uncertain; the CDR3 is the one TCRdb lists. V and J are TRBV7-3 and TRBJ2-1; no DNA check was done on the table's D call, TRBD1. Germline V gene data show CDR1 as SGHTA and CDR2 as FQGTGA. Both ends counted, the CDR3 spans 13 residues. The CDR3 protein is CASSPVGAGTKFF.

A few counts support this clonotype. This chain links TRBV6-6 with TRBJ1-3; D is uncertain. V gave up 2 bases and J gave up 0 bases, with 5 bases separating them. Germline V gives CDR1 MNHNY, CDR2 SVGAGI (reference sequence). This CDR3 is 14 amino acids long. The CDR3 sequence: CASSYVTSGNTIYF. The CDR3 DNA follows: TGTGCCAGCAGTTACGTGACCTCTGGAAACACCATATATTTT.

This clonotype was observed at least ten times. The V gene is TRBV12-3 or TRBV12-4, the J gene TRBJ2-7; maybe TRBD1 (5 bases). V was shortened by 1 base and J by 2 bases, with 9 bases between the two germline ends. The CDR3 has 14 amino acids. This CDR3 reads CASSLGTLTYEQYF. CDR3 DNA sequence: TGTGCCAGCAGTTTAGGGACATTAACCTACGAGCAGTACTTC.

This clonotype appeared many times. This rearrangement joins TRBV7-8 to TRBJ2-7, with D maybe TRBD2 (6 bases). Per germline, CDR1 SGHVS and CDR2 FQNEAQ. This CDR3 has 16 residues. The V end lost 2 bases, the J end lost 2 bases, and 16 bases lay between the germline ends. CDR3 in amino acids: CASSLRLRGDTYEQYF. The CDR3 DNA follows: TGTGCCAGCAGCTTAAGGCTGCGGGGAGACACCTACGAGCAGTACTTC. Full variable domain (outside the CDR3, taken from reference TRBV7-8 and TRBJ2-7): GAGVSQSPRYKVAKRGQDVALRCDPISGHVSLFWYQQALGQGPEFLTYFQNEAQLDKSGLPSDRFFAERPEGSVSTLKIQRTQQEDSAVYLCASSLRLRGDTYEQYFGPGTRLTVT.

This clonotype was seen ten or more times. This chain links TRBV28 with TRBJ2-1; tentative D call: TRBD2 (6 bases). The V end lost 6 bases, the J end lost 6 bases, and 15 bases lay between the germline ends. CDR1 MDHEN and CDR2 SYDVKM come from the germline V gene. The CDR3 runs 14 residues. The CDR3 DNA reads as TGTGCCAGCAGAAATACGGGAGTAGGCAATGAGCAGTTCTTC. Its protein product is CASRNTGVGNEQFF.

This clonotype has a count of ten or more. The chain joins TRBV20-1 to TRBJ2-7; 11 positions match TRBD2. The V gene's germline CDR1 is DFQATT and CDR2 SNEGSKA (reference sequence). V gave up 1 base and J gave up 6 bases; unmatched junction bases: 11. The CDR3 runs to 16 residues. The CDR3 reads CSARASNSGGGTEQYF. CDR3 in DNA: TGCAGTGCTAGAGCCTCGAATAGCGGGGGGGGGACCGAGCAGTACTTC.

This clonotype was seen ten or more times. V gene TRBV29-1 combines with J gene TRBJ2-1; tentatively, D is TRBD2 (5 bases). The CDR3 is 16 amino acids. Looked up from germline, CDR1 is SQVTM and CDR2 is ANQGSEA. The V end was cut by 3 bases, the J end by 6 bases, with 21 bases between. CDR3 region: CSVEWRSHPVGNEQFF. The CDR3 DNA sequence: TGCAGCGTTGAGTGGAGGAGTCACCCCGTAGGCAATGAGCAGTTCTTC.